One sample yielded the 22 T cell receptor beta chains listed below, sequenced in a study of shared clonotypes between healthy human individuals (dated by TCRdb to the early 2020s). Receptors were amplified or captured by the immunoSEQ multiplex PCR assay. TCRdb limited this immuneACCESS table to in-frame rearrangements with V and J called. A share of clones is missing; checked studies link under half to unresolved V genes, and the rest is unexplained. Here the sample has approximately 2,300,000 clones; roughly 92% occur a single time. More than 0.35% of the sample rests with the top ten. Sequencing used naive CD4+ T cells from PBMCs. The sample's cell subset or site, from its label and the paper: CD45RA+ positively selected. All receptors come from a young man in good health. Some clones in this sample may be carry-over from other donors' samples.

V and J are TRBV9 and TRBJ2-2, with D possibly matching TRBD1 (5 bases). Germline assignment: CDR1 SGDLS and CDR2 YYNGEE. This CDR3 has 14 amino acids. The V and J ends lost 6 bases and 3 bases respectively, with 12 bases between them. CDR3 sequence: CASTQGTHTGELFF. CDR3 nucleotide sequence: TGTGCCAGCACCCAGGGTACCCACACCGGGGAGCTGTTTTTT.

The V gene is TRBV10-1, the J gene TRBJ2-4, with TRBD1 identical over 11 bases. This CDR3 has 17 amino acids. CDR1 is WNHNN and CDR2 is SYGVQD in the germline V gene (reference sequence). Trimming removed 5 bases from V and 1 base from J; junction bases left unmatched: 7. The CDR3 sequence: CASSRTGGCDAKNIQYF. CDR3 coding DNA: TGCGCCAGCAGTCGGACAGGGGGCTGTGATGCCAAAAACATTCAGTACTTC.

The V gene is TRBV30, the J gene TRBJ1-1, with D hard to call. Germline lookup yields CDR1 GTSNPN and CDR2 SVGIG (reference sequence). Trimming cost V 4 bases and J 2 bases, with 8 bases left between them. The CDR3 loop spans 12 amino acids. The CDR3 region is CAWNRHNTEAFF. In DNA form, the CDR3 reads TGTGCCTGGAACCGCCACAACACTGAAGCTTTCTTT.

The chain employs TRBV27 and TRBJ2-3; 8 bases are a match to TRBD2. Germline V gene sequence: CDR1 MNHEY, CDR2 SMNVEV (reference sequence). With 4 bases clipped from V and 2 bases from J, the junction kept 8 bases outside the gene matches. This CDR3 comprises 16 residues. In DNA form, the CDR3 reads TGTGCCAGCAGTTCGGCGGGAGGACGAGCCACAGATACGCAGTATTTT. Amino acid sequence: CASSSAGGRATDTQYF.

The CDR3 nucleotides are TGTGCCAGCAGTGAATTGGACAGGGACGACACTGAAGCTTTCTTT. Translating it yields CASSELDRDDTEAFF. This chain joins TRBV25-1 and TRBJ1-1; TRBD1 agrees at 8 bases. CDR1 and CDR2 (germline): MGHDK, SYGVNS. Losses at the gene ends were 1 base for V and 3 bases for J; bases not matched to a gene: 4. This CDR3 spans 15 amino acids. The entire variable domain, with the rest obtained from reference TRBV25-1 and TRBJ1-1, is as follows: EADIYQTPRYLVIGTGKKITLECSQTMGHDKMYWYQQDPGMELHLIHYSYGVNSTEKGDLSSESTVSRIRTEHFPLTLESARPSHTSQYLCASSELDRDDTEAFFGQGTRLTVV.

This chain joins TRBV6-5 and TRBJ1-5; tentatively, D is TRBD1 (5 bases). Per germline, CDR1 MNHEY and CDR2 SVGAGI. The V end was cut by 8 bases, the J end by 0 bases, with 11 bases between. The CDR3 length is 14 residues. The CDR3: CASGEGSSNQPQHF. DNA for the CDR3: TGTGCCAGCGGGGAGGGGAGTAGCAATCAGCCCCAGCATTTT.

About this clone: Other DNA sequences from this sample encode an identical CDR3 as well. This sequence joins TRBV6-5 and TRBJ1-1; D ambiguous. Germline V gives CDR1 MNHEY, CDR2 SVGAGI. Trimming removed 6 bases at V and 4 bases at J, with 9 bases between. The CDR3 contains 12 residues. CDR3 amino acids: CASSRTGTEAFF. CDR3 nucleotide sequence: TGTGCCAGCAGCCGTACCGGCACTGAAGCTTTCTTT.

The genes are TRBV5-4 and TRBJ2-1; 8 bases align to TRBD2. The V gene end was trimmed by 2 bases and the J gene end by 7 bases; junction bases not matched to a gene: 11. Germline loops: CDR1 SGHNT, CDR2 YYREEE (reference sequence). This CDR3 is built from 16 residues. CDR3 DNA sequence: TGTGCCAGCAGCTTCTTAGCGGGGCTCGTGGGGAATGAGCAGTTCTTC. The encoded protein is CASSFLAGLVGNEQFF.

About this clone: At the DNA level, this CDR3 is encoded by other sequences in the same sample as well. The rearrangement links TRBV6-5 to TRBJ2-7; D might be TRBD1 (6 bases). V lost 5 bases, J lost 3 bases, and 8 bases lay in between. This CDR3 comprises 12 residues. Germline values: CDR1 MNHEY, CDR2 SVGAGI. CDR3 DNA: TGTGCCAGCAGTCCCAGGGGCTACGAGCAGTACTTC. Protein: CASSPRGYEQYF.

The CDR3 coding sequence is TGCGCCAGCAGCCAAAGGGGAGTCGCCTCCTACAATGAGCAGTTCTTC. Protein sequence: CASSQRGVASYNEQFF. The chain links TRBV4-3 to TRBJ2-1; D may match TRBD1 or TRBD2 (5 bases each). Trimming stripped 2 bases from V and 0 bases from J, with 11 bases between. CDR1 is LGHNA and CDR2 is YSLEER in the germline V gene. The CDR3 length is 16 residues.

This chain connects TRBV10-3 to TRBJ2-7, with TRBD2 matching 8 bases. Germline CDR1 is ENHRY and CDR2 is SYGVKD. The CDR3 runs 18 residues. Losses at the gene ends were 6 bases for V and 12 bases for J; bases not matched to a gene: 28. The CDR3, as DNA: TGTGCCATCAGCGAACGGTCTATTAGCGGGGCCCCCGGAAAGTTCGGGTACTTC. It translates to CAISERSISGAPGKFGYF.

This clone was counted once. The genes are TRBV4-1 and TRBJ2-2, with 10 bases that match TRBD2. The CDR3 sequence is 16 residues long. With V trimmed by 3 bases and J by 7 bases, 8 bases remained unmatched. The germline CDR1 and CDR2 sequences are MGHRA and YSYEKL. CDR3 DNA sequence: TGCGCCAGCAGCCACCCGTTGCTAGCGGGAGACGGGGAGCTGTTTTTT. This translates into CASSHPLLAGDGELFF.

The chain recombines TRBV5-1 with TRBJ2-5; the D gene is possibly TRBD1 (5 bases). Trimming removed 1 base at V and 2 bases at J, with 6 bases between. The germline gives CDR1 SGHRS, CDR2 YFSETQ. The CDR3 is made up of 13 amino acids. The CDR3 coding sequence is TGCGCCAGCAGCTTGAGGACACAAGAGACCCAGTACTTC. It is translated as CASSLRTQETQYF.

This sequence joins TRBV4-1 and TRBJ1-2, with 7 bases lining up with TRBD1. CDR1 MGHRA and CDR2 YSYEKL come from the germline V gene. The CDR3 consists of 14 residues. V gave up 2 bases and J gave up 4 bases; unmatched junction bases: 4. The DNA for the CDR3 is TGCGCCAGCAGCCAATCCGACAGGGTCTATGGCTACACCTTC. Encoded protein: CASSQSDRVYGYTF.

The rearrangement joins TRBV5-4 to TRBJ2-4, with 9 bases identical to TRBD1. The CDR3 is 14 residues long. After removal of 0 bases from V and 8 bases from J, the junction contained 3 bases not matched to a gene. The germline CDR1 and CDR2 sequences are SGHNT and YYREEE (reference sequence). The CDR3 sequence is CASSLDRQGDIQYF. CDR3 DNA: TGTGCCAGCAGCTTGGACCGACAGGGGGACATTCAGTACTTC.

The chain recombines TRBV7-8 with TRBJ2-7, with 11 bases matching TRBD2. The germline CDR1 and CDR2 sequences are SGHVS and FQNEAQ. V was pared by 5 bases and J by 4 bases, with 10 bases of the junction left unmatched. CDR3 length equals 16 residues. The CDR3 here is CASSRFQTSGIYEQYF. The CDR3, as DNA: TGTGCCAGCAGCCGATTTCAGACTAGCGGGATTTACGAGCAGTACTTC.

The chain joins TRBV9 to TRBJ1-1; D is uncertain. The CDR3 is 15 residues long. The V and J ends lost 4 bases and 0 bases respectively, with 13 bases between them. CDR1 SGDLS and CDR2 YYNGEE come from the germline V gene. CDR3 DNA sequence: TGTGCCAGCAGCCGAGAACCAAGATTGAACACTGAAGCTTTCTTT. Residues: CASSREPRLNTEAFF.

The V and J genes are TRBV6-5 and TRBJ2-7; possibly TRBD2 for D (5 bases). V was cut by 0 bases and J by 4 bases, with 10 bases left in between. Per the germline V gene, CDR1 is MNHEY and CDR2 is SVGAGI. The CDR3 totals 14 residues. The DNA of the CDR3 is TGTGCCAGCAGTTACTCTAGCGAGACTTACGAGCAGTACTTC. Its protein product is CASSYSSETYEQYF.

The chain couples TRBV19 to TRBJ2-7; D might be TRBD1 or TRBD2, each matching 6 bases. The V end was cut by 6 bases, the J end by 3 bases, with 15 bases between. The CDR3 sequence is 14 residues long. CDR1 is LNHDA and CDR2 is SQIVND in the germline V gene (reference sequence). The chain's CDR3 is CASRVSGAGYEQYF. The CDR3 DNA is TGTGCCAGTAGGGTTTCGGGGGCTGGCTACGAGCAGTACTTC.

The rearrangement joins TRBV7-3 to TRBJ1-1, with TRBD1 matching 8 bases. The CDR3 contains 17 residues. With V trimmed by 2 bases and J by 2 bases, 10 bases remained unmatched. Germline V CDR1 and CDR2: SGHTA, FQGTGA. This CDR3 reads CASSLLQLDRGNTEAFF. Here the CDR3 DNA reads TGTGCCAGCAGCTTACTTCAGCTTGACAGGGGTAACACTGAAGCTTTCTTT.

CDR3 nucleotide sequence: TGTGCCAGCCGGCAGCCTAGGCAAGGGCGGGCCGAGCAGTACTTC. It translates to CASRQPRQGRAEQYF. The chain carries TRBV6-1 and TRBJ2-7; maybe TRBD2 (5 bases). Germline V gene sequence: CDR1 MNHNS, CDR2 SASEGT. CDR3 size: 15 residues. V lost 8 bases, J lost 6 bases, and 23 bases lay in between.

This rearrangement joins TRBV5-1 to TRBJ2-2; TRBD2 matches at 7 bases. Trimming removed 4 bases from V and 3 bases from J; junction bases left unmatched: 6. Germline loops: CDR1 SGHRS, CDR2 YFSETQ. The CDR3 is 15 amino acids. CDR3 loop: CASSRLSGDTGELFF. The CDR3 coding sequence is TGCGCCAGCAGCCGACTAAGCGGGGACACCGGGGAGCTGTTTTTT.